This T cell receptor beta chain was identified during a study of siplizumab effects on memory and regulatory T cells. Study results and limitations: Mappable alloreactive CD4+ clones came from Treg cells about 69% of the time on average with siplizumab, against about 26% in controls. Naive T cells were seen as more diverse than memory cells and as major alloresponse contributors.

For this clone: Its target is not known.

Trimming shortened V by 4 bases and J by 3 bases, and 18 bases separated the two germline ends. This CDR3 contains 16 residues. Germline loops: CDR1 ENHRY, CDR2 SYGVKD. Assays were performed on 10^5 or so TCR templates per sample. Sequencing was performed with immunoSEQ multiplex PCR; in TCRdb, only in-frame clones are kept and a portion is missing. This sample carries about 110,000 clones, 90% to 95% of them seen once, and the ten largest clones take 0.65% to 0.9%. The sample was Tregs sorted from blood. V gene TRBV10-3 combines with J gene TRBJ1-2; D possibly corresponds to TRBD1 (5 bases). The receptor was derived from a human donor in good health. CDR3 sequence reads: CAISVSPGPPDYGYTF. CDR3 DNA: TGTGCCATCAGTGTCAGTCCGGGACCCCCAGACTATGGCTACACCTTC.